This T cell receptor beta chain was recovered during a study of T cells in Graves' hyperthyroidism and ophthalmopathy. This CDR3 contains 14 residues. Germline CDR1 reads SSHAT; CDR2 reads FNYEAQ (reference sequence). Authors of the study amplified TCR beta CDR3 regions from RNA transcripts. HTBI primers were the set used in a first-round RT-PCR of the TCR CDR3. Using its own MiXCR run on the multiplex PCR reads, TCRdb lists one record per CDR3 protein. Among about 400,000 distinct CDR3 sequences listed, roughly 14% were seen once. This clonotype occurred a few times. Relative to the germline gene, one junction end is altered; a read error may explain this.

The clonotype comes from a man aged 18 to 30 with Graves' ophthalmopathy. Input material: blood. The V and J genes are TRBV7-7 and TRBJ2-2; a possible D gene is TRBD2 (6 bases). The CDR3 sequence is CASSLRAGTGELFF. The CDR3 DNA follows: TGTGCTAGCAGCTTACGAGCGGGCACCGGGGAGCTGTTTTTT.